The sample holds a few counts of the clone carrying this TCR beta chain. Its cognate antigen is unknown. The whole isolated RNA underwent reverse transcription, so sequencing captured expressed TCRB transcripts. The read count averaged around 3.6 million across naive, central memory and regulatory T cell samples. The protocol was immunoSEQ multiplex PCR, while the TCRdb copy is restricted to in-frame clones and leaves out a portion. The data hold more than 200,000 clones, with approximately 16% observed a single time. This sample is drawn from a study of beta chain features in type 1 diabetes. Across the study: Age, gender, cell numbers and subset yield matched between patients and controls.

Study-wide results and limits: All four CD4+ subsets of Type 1 diabetes patients contained TCRB CDR3s that were moderately but significantly shorter. The similarity of naive, central memory and Treg TCRB repertoires appeared greater among patients than among healthy donors.

Per the germline V gene, CDR1 is SGHNT and CDR2 is YYREEE (reference sequence). The V and J ends lost 4 bases and 0 bases, in that order; junction bases with no gene match: 1. This CDR3 is 14 amino acids long. The rearrangement joins TRBV5-4 to TRBJ2-3, with 8 bases aligning to TRBD1. The sequenced sample consisted of naive CD4+ T cells from blood. The source is a man aged 25 to 40 with type 1 diabetes. The DNA of the CDR3 is TGTGCCAGCAGCAGGGACAGGAGCACAGATACGCAGTATTTT. This sequence encodes CASSRDRSTDTQYF.